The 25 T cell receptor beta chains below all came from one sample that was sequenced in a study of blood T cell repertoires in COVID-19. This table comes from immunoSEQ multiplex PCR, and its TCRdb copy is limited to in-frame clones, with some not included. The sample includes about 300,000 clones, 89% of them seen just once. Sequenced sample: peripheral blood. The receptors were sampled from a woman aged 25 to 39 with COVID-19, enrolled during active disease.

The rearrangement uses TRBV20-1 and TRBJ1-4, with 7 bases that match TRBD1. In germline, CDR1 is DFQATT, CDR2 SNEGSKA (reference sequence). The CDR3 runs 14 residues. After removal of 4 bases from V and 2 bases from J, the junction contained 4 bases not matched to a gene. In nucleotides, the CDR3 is TGCAGTGCTACTGACAGGGTCACTAATGAAAAACTGTTTTTT. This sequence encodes CSATDRVTNEKLFF.

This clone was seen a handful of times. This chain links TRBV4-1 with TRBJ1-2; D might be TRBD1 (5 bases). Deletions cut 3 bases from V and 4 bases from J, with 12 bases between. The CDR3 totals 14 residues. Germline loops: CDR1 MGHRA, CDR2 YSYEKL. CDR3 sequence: CASSQTAVTYGYTF. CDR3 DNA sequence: TGCGCCAGCAGCCAGACAGCAGTGACCTATGGCTACACCTTC.

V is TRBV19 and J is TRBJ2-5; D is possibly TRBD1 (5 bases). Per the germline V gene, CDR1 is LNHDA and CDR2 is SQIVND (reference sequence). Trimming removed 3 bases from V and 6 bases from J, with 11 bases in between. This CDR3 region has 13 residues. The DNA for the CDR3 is TGTGCCAGTAGTATTCAGCAGGGCCAGACCCAGTACTTC. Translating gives CASSIQQGQTQYF.

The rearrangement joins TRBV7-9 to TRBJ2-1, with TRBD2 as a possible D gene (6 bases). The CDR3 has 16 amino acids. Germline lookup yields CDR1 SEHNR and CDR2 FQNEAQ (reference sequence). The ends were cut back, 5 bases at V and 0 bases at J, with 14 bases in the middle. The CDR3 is CASSLGTGSSYNEQFF. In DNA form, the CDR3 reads TGTGCCAGCAGCCTCGGGACTGGGAGCTCCTACAATGAGCAGTTCTTC. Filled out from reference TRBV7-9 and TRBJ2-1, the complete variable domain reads DTGVSQNPRHKITKRGQNVTFRCDPISEHNRLYWYRQTLGQGPEFLTYFQNEAQLEKSRLLSDRFSAERPKGSFSTLEIQRTEQGDSAMYLCASSLGTGSSYNEQFFGPGTRLTVL.

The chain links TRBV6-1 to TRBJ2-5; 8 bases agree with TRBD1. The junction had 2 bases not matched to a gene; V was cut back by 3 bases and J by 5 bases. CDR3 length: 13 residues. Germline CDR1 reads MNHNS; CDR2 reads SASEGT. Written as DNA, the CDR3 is TGTGCCAGCAGTGACAGGACAGGGGAGACCCAGTACTTC. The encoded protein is CASSDRTGETQYF.

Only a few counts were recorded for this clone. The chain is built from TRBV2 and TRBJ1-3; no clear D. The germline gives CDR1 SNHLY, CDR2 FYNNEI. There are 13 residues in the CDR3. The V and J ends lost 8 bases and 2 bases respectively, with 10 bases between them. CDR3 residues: CASGPIPGNTIYF. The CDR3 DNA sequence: TGTGCCAGCGGCCCAATCCCTGGAAACACCATATATTTT.

CDR3 loop: CASSQGQANTEAFF. The CDR3 nucleotides are TGCGCCAGCAGCCAAGGCCAGGCTAACACTGAAGCTTTCTTT. The rearrangement links TRBV4-3 to TRBJ1-1; D ambiguous. V lost 1 base to trimming and J lost 2 bases, with 8 bases between them. CDR3 length equals 14 residues. Per germline, CDR1 LGHNA and CDR2 YSLEER.

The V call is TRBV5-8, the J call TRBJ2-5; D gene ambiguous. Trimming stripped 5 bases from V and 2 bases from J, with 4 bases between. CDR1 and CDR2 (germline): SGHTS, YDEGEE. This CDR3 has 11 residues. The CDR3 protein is CASRTQETQYF. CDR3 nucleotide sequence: TGTGCCAGCAGGACACAAGAGACCCAGTACTTC.

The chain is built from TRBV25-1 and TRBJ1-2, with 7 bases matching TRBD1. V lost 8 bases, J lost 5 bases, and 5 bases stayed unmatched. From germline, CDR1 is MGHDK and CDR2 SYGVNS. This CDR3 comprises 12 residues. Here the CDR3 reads CASGDSPYGYTF. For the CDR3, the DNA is TGTGCCAGCGGGGACAGCCCATATGGCTACACCTTC.

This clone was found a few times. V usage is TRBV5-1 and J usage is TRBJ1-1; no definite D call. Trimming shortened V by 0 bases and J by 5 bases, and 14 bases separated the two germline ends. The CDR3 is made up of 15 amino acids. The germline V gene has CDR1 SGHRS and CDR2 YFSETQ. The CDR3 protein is CASSLVAGSGTEAFF. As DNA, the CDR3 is TGCGCCAGCAGCTTGGTTGCGGGCTCGGGAACTGAAGCTTTCTTT.

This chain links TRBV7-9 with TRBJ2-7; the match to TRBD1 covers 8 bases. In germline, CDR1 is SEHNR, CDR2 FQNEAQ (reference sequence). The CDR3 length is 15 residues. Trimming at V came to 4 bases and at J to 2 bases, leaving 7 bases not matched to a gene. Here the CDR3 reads CASSWSTGAPYEQYF. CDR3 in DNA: TGTGCCAGCAGCTGGTCGACAGGGGCGCCCTACGAGCAGTACTTC. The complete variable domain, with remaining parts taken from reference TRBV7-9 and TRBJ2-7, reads DTGVSQNPRHKITKRGQNVTFRCDPISEHNRLYWYRQTLGQGPEFLTYFQNEAQLEKSRLLSDRFSAERPKGSFSTLEIQRTEQGDSAMYLCASSWSTGAPYEQYFGPGTRLTVT.

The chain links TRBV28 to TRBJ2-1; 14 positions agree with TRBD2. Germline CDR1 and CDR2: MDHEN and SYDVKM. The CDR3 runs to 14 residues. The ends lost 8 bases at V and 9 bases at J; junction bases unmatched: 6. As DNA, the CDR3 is TGTGCCAGCCACAGACTAGCGGGGGGGTTTGAGCAGTTCTTC. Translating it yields CASHRLAGGFEQFF.

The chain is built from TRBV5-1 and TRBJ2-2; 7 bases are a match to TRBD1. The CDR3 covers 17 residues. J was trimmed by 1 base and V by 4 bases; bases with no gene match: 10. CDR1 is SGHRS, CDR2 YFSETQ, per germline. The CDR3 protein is CASSRDPGQLNTGELFF. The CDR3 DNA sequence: TGCGCCAGCAGCCGGGATCCGGGACAGCTGAACACCGGGGAGCTGTTTTTT. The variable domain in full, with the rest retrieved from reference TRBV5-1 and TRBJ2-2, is KAGVTQTPRYLIKTRGQQVTLSCSPISGHRSVSWYQQTPGQGLQFLFEYFSETQRNKGNFPGRFSGRQFSNSRSEMNVSTLELGDSALYLCASSRDPGQLNTGELFFGEGSRLTVL.

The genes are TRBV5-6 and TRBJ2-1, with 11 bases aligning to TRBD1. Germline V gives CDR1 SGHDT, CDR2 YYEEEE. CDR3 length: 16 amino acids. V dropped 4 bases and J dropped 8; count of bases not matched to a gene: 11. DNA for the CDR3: TGTGCCAGCAGCCTAATCGGACAGGGGGCTGGGCATGAGCAGTTCTTC. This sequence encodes CASSLIGQGAGHEQFF.

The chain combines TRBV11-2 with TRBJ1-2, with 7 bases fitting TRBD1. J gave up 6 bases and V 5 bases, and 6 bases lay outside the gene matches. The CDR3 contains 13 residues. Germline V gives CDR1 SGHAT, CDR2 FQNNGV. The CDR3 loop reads CASSDPGGNGYTF. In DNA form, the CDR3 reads TGTGCCAGCAGCGACCCAGGGGGGAATGGCTACACCTTC.

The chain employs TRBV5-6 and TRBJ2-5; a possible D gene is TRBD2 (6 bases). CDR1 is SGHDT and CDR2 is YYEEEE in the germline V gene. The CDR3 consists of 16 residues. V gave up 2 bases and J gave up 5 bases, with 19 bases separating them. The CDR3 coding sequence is TGTGCCAGCAGCTTTGACGTAGGAGGGGTAGGGGAGACCCAGTACTTC. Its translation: CASSFDVGGVGETQYF.

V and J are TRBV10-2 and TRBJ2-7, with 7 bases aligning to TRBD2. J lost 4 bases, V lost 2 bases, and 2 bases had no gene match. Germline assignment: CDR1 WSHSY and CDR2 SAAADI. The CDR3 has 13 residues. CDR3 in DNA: TGCGCCAGCAGTGAGCGCGGGGGATACGAGCAGTACTTC. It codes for CASSERGGYEQYF.

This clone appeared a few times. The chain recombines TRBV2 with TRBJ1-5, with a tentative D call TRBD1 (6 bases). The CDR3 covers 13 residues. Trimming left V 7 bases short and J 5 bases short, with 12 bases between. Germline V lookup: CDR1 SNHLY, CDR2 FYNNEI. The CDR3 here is CASTGDRDQPQHF. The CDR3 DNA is TGTGCCAGCACAGGGGATCGGGATCAGCCCCAGCATTTT.

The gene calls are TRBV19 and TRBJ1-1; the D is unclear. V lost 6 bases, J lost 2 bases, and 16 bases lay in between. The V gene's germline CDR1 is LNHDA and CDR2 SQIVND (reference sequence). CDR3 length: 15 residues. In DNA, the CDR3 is TGTGCCAGTAGCAGACAAATGGCCATTAACACTGAAGCTTTCTTT. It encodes CASSRQMAINTEAFF.

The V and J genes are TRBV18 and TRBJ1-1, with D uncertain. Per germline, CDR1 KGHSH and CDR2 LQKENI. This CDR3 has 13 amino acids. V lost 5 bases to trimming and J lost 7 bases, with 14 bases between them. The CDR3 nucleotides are TGTGCCAGCTCAAGCAACAGCTATGGTGAAGCTTTCTTT. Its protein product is CASSSNSYGEAFF. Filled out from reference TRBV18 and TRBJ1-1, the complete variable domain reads NAGVMQNPRHLVRRRGQEARLRCSPMKGHSHVYWYRQLPEEGLKFMVYLQKENIIDESGMPKERFSAEFPKEGPSILRIQQVVRGDSAAYFCASSSNSYGEAFFGQGTRLTVV.

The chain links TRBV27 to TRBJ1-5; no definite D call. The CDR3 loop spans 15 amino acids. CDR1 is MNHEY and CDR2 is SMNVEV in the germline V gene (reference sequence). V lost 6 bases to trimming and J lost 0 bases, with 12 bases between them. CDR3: CASRLTRYSNQPQHF. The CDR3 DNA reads TGTGCCAGCAGACTGACTAGGTATAGCAATCAGCCCCAGCATTTT.

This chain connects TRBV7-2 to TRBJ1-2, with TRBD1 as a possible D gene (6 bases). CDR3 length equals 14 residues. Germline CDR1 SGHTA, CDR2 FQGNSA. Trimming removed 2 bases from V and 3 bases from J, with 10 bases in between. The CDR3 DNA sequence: TGTGCCAGCAGCTTATGGGGGCCTGACTATGGCTACACCTTC. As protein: CASSLWGPDYGYTF.

CDR3 region: CASSLKGRAAYEQYF. CDR3 coding DNA: TGTGCCAGCAGCCTAAAGGGGCGAGCTGCCTACGAGCAGTACTTC. The rearrangement links TRBV2 to TRBJ2-7; a weak D match, TRBD1 (5 bases). Trimming shortened V by 6 bases and J by 2 bases, and 17 bases separated the two germline ends. CDR1 is SNHLY and CDR2 is FYNNEI in the germline V gene. The CDR3 length is 15 residues.

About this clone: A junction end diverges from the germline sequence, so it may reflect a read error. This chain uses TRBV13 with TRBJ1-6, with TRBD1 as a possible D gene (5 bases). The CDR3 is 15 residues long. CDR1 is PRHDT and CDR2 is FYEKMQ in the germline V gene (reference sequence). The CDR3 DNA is TGTGCCAGCAGTTTAGGGACTCCCTCGAATTCACCCCTCCACTTT. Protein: CASSLGTPSNSPLHF.

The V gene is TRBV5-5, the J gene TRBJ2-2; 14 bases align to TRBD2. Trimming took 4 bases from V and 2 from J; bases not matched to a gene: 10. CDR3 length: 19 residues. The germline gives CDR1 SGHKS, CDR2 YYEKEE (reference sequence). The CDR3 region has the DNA TGTGCCAGCAGCGGAGCCGGGACTAGCGGGGGCCTCAACACCGGGGAGCTGTTTTTT. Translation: CASSGAGTSGGLNTGELFF.